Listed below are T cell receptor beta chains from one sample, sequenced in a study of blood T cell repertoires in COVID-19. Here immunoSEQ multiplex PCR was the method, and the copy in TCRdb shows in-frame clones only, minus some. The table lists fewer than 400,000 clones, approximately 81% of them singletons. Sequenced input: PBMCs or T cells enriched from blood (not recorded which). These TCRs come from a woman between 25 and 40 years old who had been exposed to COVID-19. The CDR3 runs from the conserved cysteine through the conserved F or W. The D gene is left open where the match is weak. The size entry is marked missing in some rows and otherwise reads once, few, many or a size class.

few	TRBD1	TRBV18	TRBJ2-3	TGTGCCAGCTCACCAGAGTATAGGACAGGGAATACGCAGTATTTT	CASSPEYRTGNTQYF
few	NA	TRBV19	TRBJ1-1	TGTGCCAGTAGTACGACAGCGAACACTGAAGCTTTCTTT	CASSTTANTEAFF
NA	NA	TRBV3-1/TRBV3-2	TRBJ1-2	TGTGCCAGCAGCCAGGGGGGGATCGATGCTAACTATGGCTACACCTTC	CASSQGGIDANYGYTF
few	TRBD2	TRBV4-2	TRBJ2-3	TGTGCCAGCAGCCAAGATCTAGCGGGAGCAGATACGCAGTATTTT	CASSQDLAGADTQYF
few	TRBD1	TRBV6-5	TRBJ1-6	TGTGCCAGCAGTTACTCAGCCAGGGGGAATTCACCCCTCCACTTT	CASSYSARGNSPLHF
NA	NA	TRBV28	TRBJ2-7	TGTGCCAGCAGTTCGGGGGAATACGAGCAGTACTTC	CASSSGEYEQYF
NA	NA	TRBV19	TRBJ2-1	TGTGCCAGTAGTACCTTACTAGACAATGAGCAGTTCTTC	CASSTLLDNEQFF
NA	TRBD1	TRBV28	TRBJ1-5	TGTGCCAGCAGCCCGGGACAGGGGGCAGTCGGTGGCAATCAGCCCCAGCATTTT	CASSPGQGAVGGNQPQHF
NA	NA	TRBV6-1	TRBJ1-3	TGTGCCAGCAGTGAACTACAGGGAAACACCATATATTTT	CASSELQGNTIYF
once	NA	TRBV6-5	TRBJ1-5	TGTGCCAGCAGGGATTGGGGGGGAACCAATCAGCCCCAGCATTTT	CASRDWGGTNQPQHF
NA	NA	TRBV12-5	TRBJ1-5	TGTGCTAGTGGTTTGGTAAACCAGGGGACCAATCAGCCCCAGCATTTT	CASGLVNQGTNQPQHF
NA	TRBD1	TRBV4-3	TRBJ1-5	TGCGCCAGCAGCCAATCGGGACAGTTTAATCAGCCCCAGCATTTT	CASSQSGQFNQPQHF
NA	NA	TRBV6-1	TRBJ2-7	TGTGCCAGCAGTGAACGGGGGAGCTCCTACGAGCAGTACTTC	CASSERGSSYEQYF
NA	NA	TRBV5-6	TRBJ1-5	TGTGCCAGCAGCTTGCGGGGTAGGGAAGGACAGCCCCAGCATTTT	CASSLRGREGQPQHF
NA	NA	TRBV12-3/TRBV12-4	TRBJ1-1	TGTGCCAGCAGCTCCGGGACAAGAGCTTTCTTT	CASSSGTRAFF
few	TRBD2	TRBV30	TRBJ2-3	TGTGCCTGGAGTCCATCGACTAGCGGGTATACGCAGTATTTT	CAWSPSTSGYTQYF
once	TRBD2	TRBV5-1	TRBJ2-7	TGCGCCAGCAGCTTGTCCGGACTAGCGGGGCGGGCCCAGTACTTC	CASSLSGLAGRAQYF
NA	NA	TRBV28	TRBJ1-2	TGTGCCAGCAGTTCGACTTACAACTATGGCTACACCTTC	CASSSTYNYGYTF
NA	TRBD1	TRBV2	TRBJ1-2	TGTGCCAGTACGAGTCGGGACAGGGCCTATGGCTACACCTTC	CASTSRDRAYGYTF
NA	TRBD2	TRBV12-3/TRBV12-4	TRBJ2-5	TGTGCCAGCACCATAGCGGGAGGTGTGACCCAGTACTTC	CASTIAGGVTQYF
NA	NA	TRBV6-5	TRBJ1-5	TGTGCCAGCAGGGGCGCTTCCAATCAGCCCCAGCATTTT	CASRGASNQPQHF
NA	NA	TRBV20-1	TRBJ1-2	TGCAGTGCTAGTATGGTTAGCAATGGCTACACCTTC	CSASMVSNGYTF
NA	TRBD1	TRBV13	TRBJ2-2	TGTGCCAGCAGCGGGCAGACAGGGAAGGTCGGGGAGCTGTTTTTT	CASSGQTGKVGELFF
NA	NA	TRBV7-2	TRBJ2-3	TGTGCCAGCAGTACGACGACTAGTTGGACAGATACGCAGTATTTT	CASSTTTSWTDTQYF
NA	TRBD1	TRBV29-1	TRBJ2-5	TGCAGCCTGACAGGGGGCATGGAGACCCAGTACTTC	CSLTGGMETQYF
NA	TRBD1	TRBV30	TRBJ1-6	TGTGCCTCTTCCTCAACGGGACAGGGGAATTCACCCCTCCACTTT	CASSSTGQGNSPLHF